One TCR beta chain is described in this entry. Per germline, CDR1 SGHTA and CDR2 FQGNSA. This CDR3 contains 17 residues. V dropped 1 base and J dropped 7; count of bases not matched to a gene: 9. The data were obtained in a study of blood T cell repertoires in COVID-19. About the study: Samples taken during acute and convalescent COVID-19 were collected in the United States, Italy and Spain.

TCRdb's copy holds only in-frame clones and misses some; the assay was immunoSEQ multiplex PCR. The data hold 130,000 to 150,000 clones, with 84% observed a single time. V usage is TRBV7-2 and J usage is TRBJ2-2, with TRBD2 matching 10 bases. The sequenced material came from peripheral blood. The receptor comes from a human donor in a cohort sampled during active COVID-19. The CDR3 loop reads CASSLGKRGGLGGELFF. CDR3 in DNA: TGTGCCAGCAGCTTAGGGAAGCGGGGGGGCCTAGGCGGGGAGCTGTTTTTT.